The clone carrying this TCR beta chain was seen a few times. V gave up 1 base and J gave up 0 bases; unmatched junction bases: 0. This CDR3 is 16 amino acids long. The germline CDR1 and CDR2 sequences are SGHAT and FQNNGV. No patient received treatment before thyroid surgery. This specimen belongs to a study of metastatic and nonmetastatic thyroid tumors. Using MiXCR, TCRdb reanalyzed the PCR reads. The sample contains under 20,000 clones, around a quarter of which appear only once. Sequences were obtained from adjacent normal tissue. The chain recombines TRBV11-2 with TRBJ2-6; 7 positions agree with TRBD2. The clonotype comes from a female donor with papillary thyroid cancer or a benign thyroid nodule (not recorded which). Some clones in this sample may be carry-over from other donors' samples. CDR3 protein: CASSLGGGSGANVLTF. CDR3 bases: TGTGCCAGCAGCTTAGGGGGGGGCTCTGGGGCCAACGTCCTGACTTTC.